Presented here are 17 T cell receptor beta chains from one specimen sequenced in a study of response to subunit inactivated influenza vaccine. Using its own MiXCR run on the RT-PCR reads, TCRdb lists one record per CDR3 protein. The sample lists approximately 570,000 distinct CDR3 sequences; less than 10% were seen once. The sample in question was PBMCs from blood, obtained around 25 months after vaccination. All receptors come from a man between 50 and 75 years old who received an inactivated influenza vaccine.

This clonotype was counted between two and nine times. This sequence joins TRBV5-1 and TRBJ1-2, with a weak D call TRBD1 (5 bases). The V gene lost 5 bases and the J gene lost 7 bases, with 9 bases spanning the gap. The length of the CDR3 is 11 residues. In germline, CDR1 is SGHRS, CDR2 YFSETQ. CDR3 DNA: TGCGCCAGCAGACGGGACGCTGGCTACACCTTC. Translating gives CASRRDAGYTF.

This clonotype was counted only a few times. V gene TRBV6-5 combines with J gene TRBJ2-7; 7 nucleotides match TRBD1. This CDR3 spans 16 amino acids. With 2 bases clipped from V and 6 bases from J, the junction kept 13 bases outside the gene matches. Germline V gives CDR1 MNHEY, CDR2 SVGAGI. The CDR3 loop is CASSYGGWTGLGEQYF. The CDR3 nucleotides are TGTGCCAGCAGTTACGGTGGGTGGACAGGTCTAGGCGAGCAGTACTTC.

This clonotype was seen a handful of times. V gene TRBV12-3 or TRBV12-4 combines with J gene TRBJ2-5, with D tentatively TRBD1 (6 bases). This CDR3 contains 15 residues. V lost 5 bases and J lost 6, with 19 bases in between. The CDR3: CASSMSGQWGKTQYF. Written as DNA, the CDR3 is TGTGCCAGCAGTATGTCGGGACAATGGGGGAAGACCCAGTACTTC.

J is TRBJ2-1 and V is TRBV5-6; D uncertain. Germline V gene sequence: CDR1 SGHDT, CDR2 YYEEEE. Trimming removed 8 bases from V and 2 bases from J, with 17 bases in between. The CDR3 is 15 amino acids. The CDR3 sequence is CARSPGPTAYNEQFF. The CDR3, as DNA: TGTGCCAGGAGCCCCGGGCCGACGGCCTACAATGAGCAGTTCTTC. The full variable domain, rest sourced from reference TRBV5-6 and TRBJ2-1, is DAGVTQSPTHLIKTRGQQVTLRCSPKSGHDTVSWYQQALGQGPQFIFQYYEEEERQRGNFPDRFSGHQFPNYSSELNVNALLLGDSALYLCARSPGPTAYNEQFFGPGTRLTVL.

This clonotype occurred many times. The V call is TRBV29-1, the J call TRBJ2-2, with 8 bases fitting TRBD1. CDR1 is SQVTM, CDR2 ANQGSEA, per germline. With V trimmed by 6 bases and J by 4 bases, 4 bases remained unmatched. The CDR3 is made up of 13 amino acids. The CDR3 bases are TGCAGCGTGCGACAGGGGTCCACCGGGGAGCTGTTTTTT. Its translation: CSVRQGSTGELFF.

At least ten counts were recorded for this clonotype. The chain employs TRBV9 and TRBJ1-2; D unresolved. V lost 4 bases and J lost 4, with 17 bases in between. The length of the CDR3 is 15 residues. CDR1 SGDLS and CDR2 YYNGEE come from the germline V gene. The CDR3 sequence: CASSSRTAGFYGYTF. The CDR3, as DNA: TGTGCCAGCAGCTCTCGGACGGCGGGTTTCTATGGCTACACCTTC.

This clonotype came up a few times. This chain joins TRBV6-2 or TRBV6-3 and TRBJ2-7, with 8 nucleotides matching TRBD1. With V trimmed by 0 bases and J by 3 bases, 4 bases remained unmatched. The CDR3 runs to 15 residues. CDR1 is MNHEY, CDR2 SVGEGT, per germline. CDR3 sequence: CASSYSSTGVYEQYF. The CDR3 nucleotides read TGTGCCAGCAGTTACTCTTCGACAGGGGTCTACGAGCAGTACTTC.

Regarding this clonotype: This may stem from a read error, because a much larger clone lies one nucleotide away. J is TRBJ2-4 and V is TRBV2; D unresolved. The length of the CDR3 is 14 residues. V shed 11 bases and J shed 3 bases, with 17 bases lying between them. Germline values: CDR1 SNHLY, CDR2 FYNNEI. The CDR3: CACSLWGNKNIQYF. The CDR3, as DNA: TGTGCCTGCTCCCTATGGGGTAACAAAAACATTCAGTACTTC.

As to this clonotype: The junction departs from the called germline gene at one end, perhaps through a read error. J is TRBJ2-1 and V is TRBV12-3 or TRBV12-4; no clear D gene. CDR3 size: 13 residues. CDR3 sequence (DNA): TGTGCCAGCAGTTCCCCTGAGACCATTGAGCGGTTCTTC. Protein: CASSSPETIERFF.

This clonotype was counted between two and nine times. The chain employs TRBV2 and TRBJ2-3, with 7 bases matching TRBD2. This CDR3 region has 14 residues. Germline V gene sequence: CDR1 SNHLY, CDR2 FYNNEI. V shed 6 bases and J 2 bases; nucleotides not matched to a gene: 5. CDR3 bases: TGTGCCAGCAGGGGAGGGGCGATCACAGATACGCAGTATTTT. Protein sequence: CASRGGAITDTQYF. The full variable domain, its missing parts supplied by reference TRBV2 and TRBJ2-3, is EPEVTQTPSHQVTQMGQEVILRCVPISNHLYFYWYRQILGQKVEFLVSFYNNEISEKSEIFDDQFSVERPDGSNFTLKIRSTKLEDSAMYFCASRGGAITDTQYFGPGTRLTVL.

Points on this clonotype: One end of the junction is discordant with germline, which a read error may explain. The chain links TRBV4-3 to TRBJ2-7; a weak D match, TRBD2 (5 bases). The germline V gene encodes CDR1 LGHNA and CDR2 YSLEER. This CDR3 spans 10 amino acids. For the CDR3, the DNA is TGCGCCAGCAGCCAGAAACTAGTTAACTTC. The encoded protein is CASSQKLVNF.

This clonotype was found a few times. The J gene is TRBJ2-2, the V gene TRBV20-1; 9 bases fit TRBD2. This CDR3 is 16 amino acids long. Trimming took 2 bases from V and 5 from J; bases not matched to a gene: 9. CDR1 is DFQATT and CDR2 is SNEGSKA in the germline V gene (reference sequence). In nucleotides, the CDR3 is TGCAGTGCTAGACTGACTAGCGGTCCTCAGACCGGGGAGCTGTTTTTT. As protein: CSARLTSGPQTGELFF.

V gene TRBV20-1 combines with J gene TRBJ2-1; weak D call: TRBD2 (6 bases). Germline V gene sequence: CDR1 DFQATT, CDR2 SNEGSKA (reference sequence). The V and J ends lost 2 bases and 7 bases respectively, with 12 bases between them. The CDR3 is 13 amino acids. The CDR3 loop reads CSARRGNRNEQFF. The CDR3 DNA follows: TGCAGTGCTAGACGCGGGAATCGAAATGAGCAGTTCTTC.

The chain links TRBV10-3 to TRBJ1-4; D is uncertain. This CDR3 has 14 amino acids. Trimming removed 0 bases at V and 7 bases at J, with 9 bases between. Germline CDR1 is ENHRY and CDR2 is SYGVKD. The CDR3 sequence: CAISESKISEKLFF. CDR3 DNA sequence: TGTGCCATCAGTGAGTCGAAGATTTCTGAAAAACTGTTTTTT.

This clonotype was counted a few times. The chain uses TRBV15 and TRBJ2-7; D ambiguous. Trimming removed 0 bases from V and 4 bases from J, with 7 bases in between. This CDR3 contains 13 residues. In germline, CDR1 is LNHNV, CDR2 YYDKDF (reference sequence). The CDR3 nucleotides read TGTGCCACCAGCAGAGATCAGAGGTACGAGCAGTACTTC. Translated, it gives CATSRDQRYEQYF. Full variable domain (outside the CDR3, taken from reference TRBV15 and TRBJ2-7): DAMVIQNPRYQVTQFGKPVTLSCSQTLNHNVMYWYQQKSSQAPKLLFHYYDKDFNNEADTPDNFQSRRPNTSFCFLDIRSPGLGDTAMYLCATSRDQRYEQYFGPGTRLTVT.

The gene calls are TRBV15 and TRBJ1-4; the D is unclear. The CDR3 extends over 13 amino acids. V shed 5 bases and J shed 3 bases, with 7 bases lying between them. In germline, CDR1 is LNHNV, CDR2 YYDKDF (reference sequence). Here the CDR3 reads CATSVVSNEKLFF. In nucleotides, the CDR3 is TGTGCCACCAGCGTAGTTTCTAATGAAAAACTGTTTTTT.

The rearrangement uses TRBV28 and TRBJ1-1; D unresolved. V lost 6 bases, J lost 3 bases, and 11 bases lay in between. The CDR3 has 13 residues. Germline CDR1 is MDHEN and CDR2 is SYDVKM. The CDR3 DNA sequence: TGTGCCAGCAGAACAGACCCGCACACTGAAGCTTTCTTT. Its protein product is CASRTDPHTEAFF. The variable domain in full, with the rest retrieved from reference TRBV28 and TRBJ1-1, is DVKVTQSSRYLVKRTGEKVFLECVQDMDHENMFWYRQDPGLGLRLIYFSYDVKMKEKGDIPEGYSVSREKKERFSLILESASTNQTSMYLCASRTDPHTEAFFGQGTRLTVV.